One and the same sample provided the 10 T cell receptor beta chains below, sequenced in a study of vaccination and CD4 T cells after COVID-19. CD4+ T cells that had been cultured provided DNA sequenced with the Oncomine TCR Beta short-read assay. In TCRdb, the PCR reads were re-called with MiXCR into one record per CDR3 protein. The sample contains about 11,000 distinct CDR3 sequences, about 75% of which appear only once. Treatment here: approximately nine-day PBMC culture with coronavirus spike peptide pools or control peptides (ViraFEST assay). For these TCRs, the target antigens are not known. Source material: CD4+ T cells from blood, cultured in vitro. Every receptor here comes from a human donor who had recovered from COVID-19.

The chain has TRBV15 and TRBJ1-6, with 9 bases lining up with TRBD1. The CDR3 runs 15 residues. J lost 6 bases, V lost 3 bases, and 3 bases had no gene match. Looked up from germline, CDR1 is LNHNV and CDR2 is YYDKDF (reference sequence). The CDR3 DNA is TGTGCCACCAGCAGGGGGACAGGGACTAATTCACCCCTCCACTTT. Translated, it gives CATSRGTGTNSPLHF.

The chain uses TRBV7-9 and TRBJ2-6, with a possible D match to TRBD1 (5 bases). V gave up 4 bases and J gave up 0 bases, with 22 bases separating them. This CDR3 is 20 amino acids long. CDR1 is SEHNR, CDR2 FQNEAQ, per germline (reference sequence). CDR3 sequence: CASSSVPRQNFSSGANVLTF. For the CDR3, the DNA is TGTGCCAGCAGCTCAGTCCCGCGACAGAACTTTAGCTCTGGGGCCAACGTCCTGACTTTC.

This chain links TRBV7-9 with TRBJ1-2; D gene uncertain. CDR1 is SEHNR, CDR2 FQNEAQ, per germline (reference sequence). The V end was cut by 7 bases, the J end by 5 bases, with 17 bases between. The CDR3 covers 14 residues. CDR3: CASTFPPVWYGYTF. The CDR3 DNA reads TGTGCCAGCACCTTTCCCCCCGTTTGGTATGGCTACACCTTC.

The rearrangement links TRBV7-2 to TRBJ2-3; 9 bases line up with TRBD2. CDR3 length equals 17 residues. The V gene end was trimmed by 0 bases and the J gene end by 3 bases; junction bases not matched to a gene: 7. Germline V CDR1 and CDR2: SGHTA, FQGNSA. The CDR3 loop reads CASSLALSGSRTDTQYF. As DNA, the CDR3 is TGTGCCAGCAGCTTAGCGCTTAGCGGGAGTCGGACAGATACGCAGTATTTT.

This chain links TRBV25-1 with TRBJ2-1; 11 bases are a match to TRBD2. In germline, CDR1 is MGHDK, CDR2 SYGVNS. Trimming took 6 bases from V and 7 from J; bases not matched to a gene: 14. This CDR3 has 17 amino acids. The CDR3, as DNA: TGTGCCAGCAGCCAGGGGGCCACTAGCGGGGGCCAAAATGAGCAGTTCTTC. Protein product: CASSQGATSGGQNEQFF.

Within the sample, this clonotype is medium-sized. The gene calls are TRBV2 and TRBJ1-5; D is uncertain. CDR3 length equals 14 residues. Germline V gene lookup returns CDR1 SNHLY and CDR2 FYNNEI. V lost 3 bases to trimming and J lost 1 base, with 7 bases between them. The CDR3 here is CASSEGYSNQPQHF. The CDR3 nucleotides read TGTGCCAGCAGTGAGGGGTACAGCAATCAGCCCCAGCATTTT. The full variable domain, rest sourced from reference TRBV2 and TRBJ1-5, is EPEVTQTPSHQVTQMGQEVILRCVPISNHLYFYWYRQILGQKVEFLVSFYNNEISEKSEIFDDQFSVERPDGSNFTLKIRSTKLEDSAMYFCASSEGYSNQPQHFGDGTRLSIL.

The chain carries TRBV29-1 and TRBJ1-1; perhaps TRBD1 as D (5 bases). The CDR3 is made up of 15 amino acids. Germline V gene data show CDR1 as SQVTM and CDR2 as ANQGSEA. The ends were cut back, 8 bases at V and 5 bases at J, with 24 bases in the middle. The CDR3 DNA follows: TGCAGCTCACTGAAGCCAGGGAGTATGCGGACTGAAGCTTTCTTT. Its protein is CSSLKPGSMRTEAFF. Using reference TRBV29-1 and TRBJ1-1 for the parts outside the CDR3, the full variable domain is SAVISQKPSRDICQRGTSLTIQCQVDSQVTMMFWYRQQPGQSLTLIATANQGSEATYESGFVIDKFPISRPNLTFSTLTVSNMSPEDSSIYLCSSLKPGSMRTEAFFGQGTRLTVV.

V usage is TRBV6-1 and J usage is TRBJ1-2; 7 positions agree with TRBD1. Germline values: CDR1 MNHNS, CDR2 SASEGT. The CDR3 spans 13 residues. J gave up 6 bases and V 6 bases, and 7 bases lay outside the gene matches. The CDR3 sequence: CASSRTGTHGYTF. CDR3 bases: TGTGCCAGCAGCCGGACAGGAACGCATGGCTACACCTTC.

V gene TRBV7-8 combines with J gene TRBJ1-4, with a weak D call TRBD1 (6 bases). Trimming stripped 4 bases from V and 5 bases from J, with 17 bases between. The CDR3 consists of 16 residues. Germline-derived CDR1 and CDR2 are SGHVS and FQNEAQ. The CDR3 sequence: CASSSRDTHSNEKLFF. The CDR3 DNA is TGTGCCAGCAGCTCCCGGGACACTCACTCAAATGAAAAACTGTTTTTT.

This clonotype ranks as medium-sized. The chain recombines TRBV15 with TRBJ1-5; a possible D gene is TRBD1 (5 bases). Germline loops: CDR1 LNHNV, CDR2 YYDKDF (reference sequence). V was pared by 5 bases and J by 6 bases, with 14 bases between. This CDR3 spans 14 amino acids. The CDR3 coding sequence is TGTGCCACCAGCCCCAGACAGACTGGTCAGCCCCAGCATTTT. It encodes CATSPRQTGQPQHF.